Listed below are T cell receptor beta chains from one sample, sequenced in a study of T-cell reconstitution after alpha-beta-depleted transplantation in children. TCRdb reanalysed the PCR reads using MiXCR and keeps one entry per CDR3 protein. The sample gives about 610,000 distinct CDR3 sequences, about 10% of which show up once; about 4% is in the top ten. This material consisted of PBMCs from the stem cell graft donor, taken from the stem cell graft. Receptor source: a human donor who donated a stem cell graft to a child with acute myeloid leukemia. CDR3s include the opening cysteine and the closing phenylalanine or tryptophan. Each record gives: clone size, V gene, D gene, J gene, CDR3 protein, CDR3 DNA. A D gene is named only where the DNA matches it firmly. The listing skips clone size in some rows; elsewhere it reads once, few, many or a size class.

size: NA; V: TRBV20-1; D: NA; J: TRBJ1-5; CDR3: CSAGGSYSNQPQHF; DNA: TGCAGTGCCGGGGGGTCCTATAGCAATCAGCCCCAGCATTTT
size: NA; V: TRBV28; D: NA; J: TRBJ2-7; CDR3: CASSSAGLGQYF; DNA: TGTGCCAGCAGTTCCGCGGGATTGGGGCAGTACTTC
size: few; V: TRBV20-1; D: TRBD1; J: TRBJ1-2; CDR3: CSEVDREKYGYTF; DNA: TGCAGTGAGGTGGACAGGGAAAAATATGGCTACACCTTC
size: few; V: TRBV20-1; D: NA; J: TRBJ2-7; CDR3: CSARWDRTYEQYF; DNA: TGCAGTGCTCGCTGGGACCGTACCTACGAGCAGTACTTC
size: NA; V: TRBV18; D: NA; J: TRBJ2-5; CDR3: CASSPPDDAETQYF; DNA: TGTGCCAGCTCACCACCTGACGACGCGGAGACCCAGTACTTC
size: NA; V: TRBV19; D: NA; J: TRBJ2-1; CDR3: CASSTPRGVYYNEQFF; DNA: TGTGCCAGTAGTACCCCCAGAGGGGTCTATTACAATGAGCAGTTCTTC
size: many; V: TRBV20-1; D: NA; J: TRBJ2-1; CDR3: CSAGTHLAQRGYVNEQFF; DNA: TGCAGTGCTGGGACCCACCTAGCGCAAAGGGGCTACGTCAATGAGCAGTTCTTC
size: many; V: TRBV7-2; D: NA; J: TRBJ2-7; CDR3: CASSTLARGEQYF; DNA: TGTGCCAGCAGCACTCTAGCAAGGGGCGAGCAGTACTTC
size: few; V: TRBV27; D: NA; J: TRBJ2-3; CDR3: CASSIKPGLRFGGTDTQYF; DNA: TGTGCCAGCAGCATAAAACCGGGACTTCGATTCGGAGGCACAGATACGCAGTATTTT
size: many; V: TRBV5-1; D: NA; J: TRBJ2-1; CDR3: CASSLVGTLSSYNEQFF; DNA: TGCGCCAGCAGCTTGGTCGGGACCCTCAGCTCCTACAATGAGCAGTTCTTC
size: few; V: TRBV10-3; D: TRBD1; J: TRBJ1-1; CDR3: CAISVQGVAEAFF; DNA: TGTGCCATCAGTGTACAGGGGGTCGCTGAAGCTTTCTTT
size: many; V: TRBV18; D: NA; J: TRBJ1-2; CDR3: CASSLLADPNYGYTF; DNA: TGTGCCAGCTCACTGCTGGCGGACCCTAACTATGGCTACACCTTC
size: NA; V: TRBV29-1; D: NA; J: TRBJ1-3; CDR3: CSASQGVPGNTIYF; DNA: TGCAGCGCCTCCCAGGGTGTTCCTGGAAACACCATATATTTT
size: NA; V: TRBV7-8; D: TRBD2; J: TRBJ2-3; CDR3: CASSIRLAKEDTQYF; DNA: TGTGCCAGCAGCATCCGACTAGCCAAAGAAGATACGCAGTATTTT
size: few; V: TRBV11-2; D: TRBD1; J: TRBJ1-4; CDR3: CASSLEGPGTVNEKLFF; DNA: TGTGCCAGCAGCTTAGAAGGCCCCGGGACAGTTAATGAAAAACTGTTTTTT
size: NA; V: TRBV29-1; D: NA; J: TRBJ1-1; CDR3: CSVGHSRAFF; DNA: TGCAGCGTTGGTCATTCTAGAGCTTTCTTT
size: few; V: TRBV5-1; D: NA; J: TRBJ2-7; CDR3: CASRDWEDYEQYF; DNA: TGCGCCAGCCGGGACTGGGAGGACTACGAGCAGTACTTC
size: few; V: TRBV28; D: NA; J: TRBJ2-3; CDR3: CASSLSFGADTQYF; DNA: TGTGCCAGCAGTTTAAGTTTTGGGGCAGATACGCAGTATTTT
size: few; V: TRBV30; D: NA; J: TRBJ2-4; CDR3: CAWSVASVAKNIQYF; DNA: TGTGCCTGGAGTGTGGCTAGCGTCGCCAAAAACATTCAGTACTTC
size: few; V: TRBV20-1; D: NA; J: TRBJ1-6; CDR3: CSARDLTRANSPLHF; DNA: TGCAGTGCTAGAGATCTAACCAGGGCGAATTCACCCCTCCACTTT
size: many; V: TRBV7-2; D: NA; J: TRBJ1-6; CDR3: CASSLSAWANSPLHF; DNA: TGTGCCAGCAGCTTGTCGGCCTGGGCCAATTCACCCCTCCACTTT
size: many; V: TRBV27; D: NA; J: TRBJ2-2; CDR3: CASSFNSATGELFF; DNA: TGTGCCAGCAGTTTTAATAGCGCCACCGGGGAGCTGTTTTTT
size: few; V: TRBV7-9; D: NA; J: TRBJ2-3; CDR3: CASLRPGDTQYF; DNA: TGTGCCAGCCTTCGCCCGGGAGATACGCAGTATTTT
size: few; V: TRBV27; D: TRBD2; J: TRBJ2-3; CDR3: CASRRSNGLAGTDTQYF; DNA: TGTGCCAGCCGAAGATCAAACGGACTAGCGGGCACAGATACGCAGTATTTT
size: NA; V: TRBV27; D: TRBD1; J: TRBJ2-7; CDR3: CANQPGQGSYEQYF; DNA: TGTGCCAATCAACCGGGACAGGGGTCCTACGAGCAGTACTTC
size: few; V: TRBV11-2; D: TRBD2; J: TRBJ2-1; CDR3: CASSPLSGGYNEQFF; DNA: TGTGCCAGCAGCCCCCTTAGCGGGGGTTACAATGAGCAGTTCTTC
size: NA; V: TRBV29-1; D: NA; J: TRBJ2-7; CDR3: CSVDQGNDEQYF; DNA: TGCAGCGTTGATCAGGGGAACGACGAGCAGTACTTC
size: many; V: TRBV6-5; D: TRBD1; J: TRBJ2-7; CDR3: CASSYRDSSYEQYF; DNA: TGCGCCAGCAGCTACCGGGACAGCTCCTACGAGCAGTACTTC
size: many; V: TRBV12-3/TRBV12-4; D: NA; J: TRBJ2-1; CDR3: CASTPKNEQFF; DNA: TGTGCCAGCACCCCGAAGAATGAGCAGTTCTTC
size: NA; V: TRBV4-3; D: TRBD2; J: TRBJ2-3; CDR3: CASSQGTSGQSSTDTQYF; DNA: TGCGCCAGCAGCCAAGGGACTAGCGGGCAGTCTAGCACAGATACGCAGTATTTT
size: few; V: TRBV20-1; D: NA; J: TRBJ1-4; CDR3: CSAFRQPTNEKLFF; DNA: TGCAGTGCGTTTCGACAACCAACTAATGAAAAACTGTTTTTT
size: many; V: TRBV29-1; D: NA; J: TRBJ2-7; CDR3: CSVLGTSYEQYF; DNA: TGCAGCGTCCTCGGGACTTCTTACGAGCAGTACTTC
size: NA; V: TRBV7-9; D: NA; J: TRBJ1-1; CDR3: CASSLTDMSTEAFF; DNA: TGTGCCAGCAGCTTAACGGACATGAGTACTGAAGCTTTCTTT
size: NA; V: TRBV20-1; D: NA; J: TRBJ2-3; CDR3: CSWGDNTQYF; DNA: TGCAGCTGGGGGGATAATACGCAGTATTTT
size: few; V: TRBV18; D: NA; J: TRBJ2-5; CDR3: CASSLLDQETQYF; DNA: TGTGCCAGCTCCCTCTTGGACCAAGAGACCCAGTACTTC
size: many; V: TRBV29-1; D: TRBD2; J: TRBJ2-7; CDR3: CSVVIVAGTEQYF; DNA: TGCAGCGTTGTAATCGTAGCGGGCACCGAGCAGTACTTC
size: NA; V: TRBV12-3/TRBV12-4; D: TRBD1; J: TRBJ1-6; CDR3: CASSPEQGQRSPLHF; DNA: TGTGCCAGCAGTCCCGAACAGGGGCAAAGATCACCCCTCCACTTT
size: NA; V: TRBV5-1; D: TRBD2; J: TRBJ2-3; CDR3: CASSSLAGGLTDTQYF; DNA: TGCGCCAGCAGCTCTTTGGCGGGAGGGCTCACAGATACGCAGTATTTT
size: many; V: TRBV20-1; D: NA; J: TRBJ2-3; CDR3: CSARQGSGTDTQYF; DNA: TGCAGTGCTAGACAGGGTAGTGGCACAGATACGCAGTATTTT
size: many; V: TRBV4-3; D: NA; J: TRBJ2-1; CDR3: CASSQDISGAYPSYNEQFF; DNA: TGCGCCAGCAGCCAAGATATTAGCGGAGCCTACCCCTCCTACAATGAGCAGTTCTTC
size: many; V: TRBV25-1; D: TRBD2; J: TRBJ2-1; CDR3: CASSDTSGPSSYNEQFF; DNA: TGTGCCAGCAGTGACACTAGCGGGCCAAGCTCCTACAATGAGCAGTTCTTC
size: many; V: TRBV29-1; D: NA; J: TRBJ2-1; CDR3: CSVEDRGYATLSNEQFF; DNA: TGCAGCGTTGAAGATCGCGGCTACGCCACCCTCAGCAATGAGCAGTTCTTC
size: NA; V: TRBV4-2; D: NA; J: TRBJ2-7; CDR3: CASSQARPGTFTYEQYF; DNA: TGTGCCAGCAGCCAAGCCCGCCCCGGCACGTTTACCTACGAGCAGTACTTC
size: few; V: TRBV29-1; D: NA; J: TRBJ2-3; CDR3: CSVIDPNTDTQYF; DNA: TGCAGCGTTATAGATCCGAACACAGATACGCAGTATTTT
size: few; V: TRBV3-1; D: TRBD2; J: TRBJ2-2; CDR3: CASSQEAGVRELFF; DNA: TGTGCCAGCAGCCAAGAGGCGGGAGTGAGGGAGCTGTTTTTT